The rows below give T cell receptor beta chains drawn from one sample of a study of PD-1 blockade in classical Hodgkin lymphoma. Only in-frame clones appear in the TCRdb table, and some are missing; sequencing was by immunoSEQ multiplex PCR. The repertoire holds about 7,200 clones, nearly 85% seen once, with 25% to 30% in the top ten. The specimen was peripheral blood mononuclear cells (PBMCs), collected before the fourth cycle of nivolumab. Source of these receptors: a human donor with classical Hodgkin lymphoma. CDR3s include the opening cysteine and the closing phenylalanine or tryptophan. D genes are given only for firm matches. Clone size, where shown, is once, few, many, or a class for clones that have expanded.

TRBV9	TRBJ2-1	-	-	TGTGCCAGCAGCGTAGAAGGGGCGGCATACAATGAGCAGTTCTTC	CASSVEGAAYNEQFF
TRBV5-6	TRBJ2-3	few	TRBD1	TGTGCCAGCAGCTACACAGGGGGGTCACGCACAGATACGCAGTATTTT	CASSYTGGSRTDTQYF
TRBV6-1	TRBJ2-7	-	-	TGTGCCAGCACCGAGGGGGCCTACGAGCAGTACTTC	CASTEGAYEQYF
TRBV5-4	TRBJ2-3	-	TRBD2	TGTGCCAGCAGCCCCAAGACTAGCGGGGGCCTCCGTCCAGATTTT	CASSPKTSGGLRPDF
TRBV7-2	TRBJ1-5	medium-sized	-	TGTGCCAGCAGCTTAGAAGTCAATCAGCCCCAGCATTTT	CASSLEVNQPQHF
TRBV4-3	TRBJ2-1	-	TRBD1	TGCGCCAGCAGCCAAGGGGACAGGGCGAATGAGCAGTTCTTC	CASSQGDRANEQFF
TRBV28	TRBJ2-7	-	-	TGTGCCAGCAAGCTGTTGGGGGGAGAGCAGTACTTC	CASKLLGGEQYF
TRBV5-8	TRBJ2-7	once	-	TGTGCCAGCAGCTTCCTTTCGGGCGAGCAGTACTTC	CASSFLSGEQYF
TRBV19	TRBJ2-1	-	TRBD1	TGTGCCAGTACACCTGACTACAGGGGCTTGAGCTCCTACAATGAGCAGTTCTTC	CASTPDYRGLSSYNEQFF
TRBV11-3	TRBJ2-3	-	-	TGTGCCAGCAGCTTAGGTGACAGGCACACAGATACGCAGTATTTT	CASSLGDRHTDTQYF
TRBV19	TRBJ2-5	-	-	TGTGCCAGTAGTATAGCGGGGGTAGAGACCCAGTACTTC	CASSIAGVETQYF
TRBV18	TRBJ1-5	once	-	TGTGCCAGCTCCAGTGGGGTAGGGACCCAGCCCCAGCATTTT	CASSSGVGTQPQHF
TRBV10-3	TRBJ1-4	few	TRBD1	TGTGCCATCAGCGCAGGGGGCGGTTATAATGAAAAACTGTTTTTT	CAISAGGGYNEKLFF
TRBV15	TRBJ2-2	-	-	TGTGCCACCAGCAAAATGGGACAAAAGACCGGGGAGCTGTTTTTT	CATSKMGQKTGELFF
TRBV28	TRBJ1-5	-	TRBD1	TGTGCCAGCAGGCGGACGCACAGGGGGGATCAGCCCCAGCATTTT	CASRRTHRGDQPQHF
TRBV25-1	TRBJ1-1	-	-	TGTGCCAGCAGTGAATACGATTCACTGATGAACACTGAAGCTTTCTTT	CASSEYDSLMNTEAFF
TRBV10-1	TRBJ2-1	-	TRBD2	TGCGCCAGCAGTGACCCGACTAGCGGGGGTCGGGAGCAGTTCTTC	CASSDPTSGGREQFF
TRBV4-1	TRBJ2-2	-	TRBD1	TGCGCCAGCAGCCGCCCGGGACAGGGGATCACCGGGGAGCTGTTTTTT	CASSRPGQGITGELFF
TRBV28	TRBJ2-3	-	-	TGTGCCAGCAGCCGCGGAAGCACAGATACGCAGTATTTT	CASSRGSTDTQYF
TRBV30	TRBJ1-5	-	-	TGTGCCTGGAGTGTTCCGACAGGTTATAGCAATCAGCCCCAGCATTTT	CAWSVPTGYSNQPQHF
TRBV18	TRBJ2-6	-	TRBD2	TGTGCCAGCTCACCAATCTGGACTAGCGGGTCTGGGGCCAACGTCCTGACTTTC	CASSPIWTSGSGANVLTF
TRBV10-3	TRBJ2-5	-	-	TGTGCCATCAAAGGGGTCACTCAAGAGACCCAGTACTTC	CAIKGVTQETQYF
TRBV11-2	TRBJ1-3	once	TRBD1	TGTGCCAGCAGCCCCGGGACAGGGGCCGTCTCTGGAAACACCATATATTTT	CASSPGTGAVSGNTIYF
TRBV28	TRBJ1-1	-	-	TGTGCCAGCAGTTCCCAAGTGACGGCGAACACTGAAGCTTTCTTT	CASSSQVTANTEAFF
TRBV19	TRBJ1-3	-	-	TGTGCCAGTAGTTCGAGAGACCTCATATCTGGAAACACCATATATTTT	CASSSRDLISGNTIYF
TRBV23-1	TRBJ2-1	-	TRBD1	TGCGCCAGCAGTCAAAGTAACCGGGACAGAATCTACAATGAGCAGTTCTTC	CASSQSNRDRIYNEQFF
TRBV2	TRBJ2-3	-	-	TGTGCCAGCCGGACCTTCCTCACAGATACGCAGTATTTT	CASRTFLTDTQYF
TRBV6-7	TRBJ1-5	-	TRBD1	TGTGCCAGCAGTTACTCGATGCACTGGGGACAGGGGCCCCTCAAGCCCCAGCATTTT	CASSYSMHWGQGPLKPQHF
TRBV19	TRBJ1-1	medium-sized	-	TGTGCCAGTAGTGGATCCCGGGGTGTCACTGAAGCTTTCTTT	CASSGSRGVTEAFF
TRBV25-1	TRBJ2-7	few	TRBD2	TGTGCCAGCAGTGAAATATCCCCTAGCGGGGGGCCAGGGCAGTACTTC	CASSEISPSGGPGQYF
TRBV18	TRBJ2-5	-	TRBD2	TGTGCCAGCTCAGCCGGACTAGCGGGCGGAGAGACCCAGTACTTC	CASSAGLAGGETQYF
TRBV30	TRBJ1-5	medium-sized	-	TGTGCCTGGCAGGACGGAGATATCAATCAGCCCCAGCATTTT	CAWQDGDINQPQHF
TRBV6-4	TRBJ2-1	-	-	TGTGCCAGCAGTGCAACCTCCAGGGGTCTCTACAATGAGCAGTTCTTC	CASSATSRGLYNEQFF
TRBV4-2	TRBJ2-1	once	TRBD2	TGTGCCAGCAGCCAAGTCGGAGCGGGATTTGGGAATGAGCAGTTCTTC	CASSQVGAGFGNEQFF
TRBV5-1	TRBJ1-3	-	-	TGCGCCAGCAGCTTGTATACACTCAGAAACACCATATATTTT	CASSLYTLRNTIYF
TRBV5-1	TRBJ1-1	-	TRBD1	TGCGCCAGCAGCGGACAGGGGGCGAACACTGAAGCTTTCTTT	CASSGQGANTEAFF
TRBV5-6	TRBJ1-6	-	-	TGTGCCAGCAGCTTGTGGCAGTTCTATTCACCCCTCCACTTT	CASSLWQFYSPLHF
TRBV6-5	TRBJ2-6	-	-	TGTGCCAGCAGGCGAGCTGCGGCCGGGGCCAACGTCCTGACTTTC	CASRRAAAGANVLTF
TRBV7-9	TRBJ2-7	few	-	TGTGCCAGCAGCTTTTCTGGGAGCTACGAGCAGTACTTC	CASSFSGSYEQYF
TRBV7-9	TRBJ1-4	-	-	TGTGCCAGCACCATTTGGGGGGGAAGGAGTGAAAAACTGTTTTTT	CASTIWGGRSEKLFF
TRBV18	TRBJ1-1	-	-	TGTGCCAGCTCACCAATGCAGATGAACACTGAAGCTTTCTTT	CASSPMQMNTEAFF
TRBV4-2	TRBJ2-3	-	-	TGTGCCAGCAGCTCTCAGGGGGGGCCCACAGATACGCAGTATTTT	CASSSQGGPTDTQYF
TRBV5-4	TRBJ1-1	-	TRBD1	TGTGCCAGCAGCTCAGGGGGGTCGGGCGTCACTGAAGCTTTCTTT	CASSSGGSGVTEAFF
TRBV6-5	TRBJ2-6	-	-	TGTGCCAGCAGTTACTCTGGGGCCAACGTCCTGACTTTC	CASSYSGANVLTF
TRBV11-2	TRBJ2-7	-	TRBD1	TGTGCCAGCAGCTTAAAATTGGGGGGCGGGACAGGGCCCTACGAGCAGTACTTC	CASSLKLGGGTGPYEQYF
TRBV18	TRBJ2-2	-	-	TGTGCCAGCTCACCACAGATGTCAAACACCGGGGAGCTGTTTTTT	CASSPQMSNTGELFF
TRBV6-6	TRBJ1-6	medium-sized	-	TGTGCCAGCGTCCCTAGGGTGTGGAATTCACCCCTCCACTTT	CASVPRVWNSPLHF
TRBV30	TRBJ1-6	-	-	TGTGCCTGGAGCTTGTTGGGGCGAACCAATTCACCCCTCCACTTT	CAWSLLGRTNSPLHF
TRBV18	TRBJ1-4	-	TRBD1	TGTGCCAGCTCACCACTTAGACAGGGGGACGAAAAACTGTTTTTT	CASSPLRQGDEKLFF
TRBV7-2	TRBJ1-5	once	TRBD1	TGTGCCAGCAGCTTAGAGGGACAGGTTTATAGCAATCAGCCCCAGCATTTT	CASSLEGQVYSNQPQHF
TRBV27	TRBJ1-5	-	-	TGTGCCAGCAGTTTAGTTAGCAATCAGCCCCAGCATTTT	CASSLVSNQPQHF
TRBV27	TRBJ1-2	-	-	TGTGCCAGCAGTATAAGCCGTTTGCTGTATGGCTACACCTTC	CASSISRLLYGYTF
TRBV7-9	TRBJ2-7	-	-	TGTGCCAGCAGATCACAGGGCTACGAGCAGTACTTC	CASRSQGYEQYF
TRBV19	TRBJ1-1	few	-	TGTGCCAGTACTATCGACAGAAAGAACACTGAAGCTTTCTTT	CASTIDRKNTEAFF
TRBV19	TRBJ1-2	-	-	TGTGCCAGTAGTATAATGGGAGCGATCTATGGCTACACCTTC	CASSIMGAIYGYTF
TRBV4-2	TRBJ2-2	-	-	TGTGCCAGCAGCCAACCTATCACCGGGGAGCTGTTTTTT	CASSQPITGELFF
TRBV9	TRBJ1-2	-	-	TGTGCCAGCAGCGTAGGGGCAGGGTACGACTATGGCTACACCTTC	CASSVGAGYDYGYTF